These T cell receptor beta chains were read from a single sample in a study of breast tumors, draining lymph nodes, adjacent tissues. TCRdb independently ran MiXCR on the multiplex PCR reads; one entry per CDR3 protein. The data contain approximately 230,000 distinct CDR3 sequences, less than 40% of them singletons. Sequences were obtained from axillary lymph node tissue. The source of these receptors is a female donor with breast cancer. Some clones in this sample may be carry-over from other donors' samples. The CDR3 runs from the conserved cysteine through the conserved F or W. Each record gives: clone size, J gene, V gene, CDR3 length, D gene, CDR3 protein, CDR3 DNA. D genes are given only for firm matches. Only part of the rows carry a size: once, few, many, or a class if the clone is expanded.

many | TRBJ1-2 | TRBV11-2 | 14 | NA | CASSLGTNSYGYTF | TGTGCCAGCAGCCTAGGGACTAACTCCTATGGCTACACCTTC
many | TRBJ1-4 | TRBV5-6 | 16 | NA | CASSLKVASAVEKLFF | TGTGCCAGCAGCCTGAAGGTCGCCTCAGCGGTAGAAAAACTGTTTTTT
many | TRBJ1-2 | TRBV20-1 | 16 | NA | CSARDFKTTGKGGYTF | TGCAGTGCTAGAGATTTCAAAACAACAGGGAAAGGAGGCTACACCTTC
NA | TRBJ2-5 | TRBV24-1 | 18 | TRBD2 | CATSDLPSSGGLGETQYF | TGTGCCACCAGTGATTTGCCGTCTAGCGGGGGGCTAGGTGAGACCCAGTACTTC
many | TRBJ2-7 | TRBV19 | 14 | NA | CASSVGTVLYEQYF | TGTGCCAGTAGTGTCGGGACGGTCCTTTACGAGCAGTACTTC
many | TRBJ1-6 | TRBV9 | 16 | NA | CASSVGGDMYNSPLHF | TGTGCCAGCAGCGTAGGTGGGGATATGTATAATTCACCCCTCCACTTT
NA | TRBJ2-7 | TRBV10-2 | 14 | TRBD2 | CASRSGRAGVEQYF | TGCGCCAGCAGAAGCGGGAGGGCCGGGGTAGAGCAGTACTTC
many | TRBJ2-7 | TRBV7-2 | 12 | NA | CASSLTSYEQYF | TGTGCCAGCAGCTTAACTTCCTACGAGCAGTACTTC
NA | TRBJ2-3 | TRBV7-2 | 15 | TRBD2 | CASSLALAGGDEQYF | TGTGCCAGCAGCTTAGCGCTAGCGGGGGGGGATGAGCAGTATTTT
many | TRBJ2-7 | TRBV24-1 | 14 | NA | CATSDLGGRYEQYF | TGTGCCACCAGTGATTTGGGGGGGCGGTACGAGCAGTACTTC
many | TRBJ2-2 | TRBV24-1 | 14 | NA | CATSDRRNTGELFF | TGTGCCACCAGTGACCGCCGAAACACCGGGGAGCTGTTTTTT
NA | TRBJ2-1 | TRBV7-9 | 20 | NA | CASSSANNVVLKSSYNEQFF | TGTGCCAGCAGCTCGGCCAACAATGTGGTCCTTAAAAGCTCCTACAATGAGCAGTTCTTC
NA | TRBJ1-3 | TRBV20-1 | 11 | NA | CSAVTGNTIYF | TGCAGTGCTGTGACTGGGAACACCATATATTTT
many | TRBJ1-5 | TRBV19 | 17 | NA | CASTWGTLMRSNQPQHF | TGTGCCAGCACCTGGGGGACCCTCATGAGGAGCAATCAGCCCCAGCATTTT
NA | TRBJ2-6 | TRBV6-1 | 18 | TRBD1 | CASSHTEDRVFGANVLTF | TGTGCCAGCAGCCATACCGAGGACAGGGTGTTTGGGGCCAACGTCCTGACTTTC
NA | TRBJ1-5 | TRBV5-4 | 12 | NA | CASSFVAETQHF | TGTGCCAGCAGCTTCGTCGCGGAGACCCAGCATTTT
once | TRBJ1-5 | TRBV30 | 14 | NA | CAWRFSGSNEPQHF | TGTGCCTGGAGATTTAGCGGGAGCAATGAGCCCCAGCATTTT
NA | TRBJ1-1 | TRBV2 | 14 | TRBD1 | CASRRQGTRGEAFF | TGTGCCAGCAGAAGACAGGGGACACGTGGTGAAGCTTTCTTT
many | TRBJ2-7 | TRBV20-1 | 15 | NA | CSARGEGIGSYEQYF | TGCAGTGCTAGAGGAGAGGGTATCGGGTCCTACGAGCAGTACTTC
NA | TRBJ1-2 | TRBV5-1 | 14 | NA | CASSLGAGNYGYTF | TGCGCCAGCAGCTTGGGGGCAGGGAACTATGGCTACACCTTC
NA | TRBJ1-1 | TRBV7-3 | 14 | NA | CASSKGRGSTEAFF | TGTGCCAGCAGCAAGGGCCGGGGGAGCACTGAAGCTTTCTTT
NA | TRBJ2-7 | TRBV7-3 | 15 | TRBD2 | CASSLWASGSYEQYF | TGTGCCAGCAGCTTATGGGCTAGCGGATCCTACGAGCAGTACTTC